This T cell receptor (beta chain) was sequenced during a study of T cells expressing NK-cell markers. TCRdb re-called the 5' RACE reads; one entry per CDR3 protein, DNA not given. Its clone listing holds about 390,000 distinct CDR3 sequences. The CDR3 is 13 residues long. In germline, CDR1 is MNHEY, CDR2 SVGAGI. The receptor comes from a woman aged 50 to 65 in good health. The genes are TRBV6-5 and TRBJ1-1. Sequenced material: blood T cells: a sorted CD56 or NKG2C T cell subset, CD4+ or CD8+ T cells, or bulk PBMC T cells (not recorded which). The CDR3 sequence is CATHLGPNTEAFF.